Below are 9 T cell receptor beta chains sequenced from a single sample in a study of regulatory T cells in long-lasting Graves disease. Researchers made TCR beta libraries by using iRepertoire HTBI primers and running Arm-PCR on CDR3 regions. TCRdb re-called the multiplex PCR reads with MiXCR, one entry per CDR3 protein. The sample consists of around 400,000 distinct CDR3 sequences, 12% of them appearing once. Described time point: newly diagnosed GD, antithyroid drugs for less than 3 months. PBMC RNA was the source of the TCR library. This sample also belongs to another study, concerning T cells in Graves' hyperthyroidism and ophthalmopathy.

The sample here was peripheral blood mononuclear cells (PBMCs), taken at new diagnosis, from a patient treated with antithyroid drugs. These receptors came from a woman between 18 and 29 years old with Graves disease.

The chain uses TRBV18 and TRBJ1-1; 7 bases align to TRBD1. There are 16 residues in the CDR3. CDR1 and CDR2 (germline): KGHSH, LQKENI. The junction had 8 bases not matched to a gene; V was cut back by 3 bases and J by 1 base. CDR3 nucleotide sequence: TGTGCCAGCTCACCGTCGAACAGGGGATCGAACACTGAAGCTTTCTTT. It is translated as CASSPSNRGSNTEAFF.

Only a few counts were recorded for this clonotype. This chain joins TRBV5-1 and TRBJ2-1, with 9 bases that match TRBD1. The germline V gene has CDR1 SGHRS and CDR2 YFSETQ. This CDR3 has 15 residues. The V and J ends lost 8 bases and 6 bases, in that order; junction bases with no gene match: 12. CDR3 amino acids: CASCYPGTGCNEQFF. The DNA for the CDR3 is TGCGCCAGTTGTTACCCCGGGACAGGGTGCAATGAGCAGTTCTTC.

As regards this clonotype: With a much larger clone just one base away, this may be a read error. This chain connects TRBV19 to TRBJ1-5, with no clear D. The length of the CDR3 is 15 residues. In germline, CDR1 is LNHDA, CDR2 SQIVND (reference sequence). DNA of the CDR3: TGTCCCAGTAGTTCATGGACCGCCCTCAATCAGCCCCAGCATTTT. It codes for CPSSSWTALNQPQHF. Full variable domain (outside the CDR3, taken from reference TRBV19 and TRBJ1-5): DGGITQSPKYLFRKEGQNVTLSCEQNLNHDAMYWYRQDPGQGLRLIYYSQIVNDFQKGDIAEGYSVSREKKESFPLTVTSAQKNPTAFYLCPSSSWTALNQPQHFGDGTRLSIL.

The chain links TRBV15 to TRBJ1-2; the match to TRBD1 covers 8 bases. The germline V gene encodes CDR1 LNHNV and CDR2 YYDKDF (reference sequence). This CDR3 spans 17 amino acids. V was pared by 0 bases and J by 8 bases, with 14 bases of the junction left unmatched. The CDR3 nucleotides read TGTGCCACCAGCAGAGAAGTCGGCAGGGGGCTAGCGGAGGGCTACACCTTC. Residues: CATSREVGRGLAEGYTF.

This clonotype has more than one count but fewer than ten. The chain recombines TRBV20-1 with TRBJ2-1; 9 bases match TRBD2. The CDR3 covers 16 residues. V dropped 1 base and J dropped 9; count of bases not matched to a gene: 13. Germline lookup yields CDR1 DFQATT and CDR2 SNEGSKA (reference sequence). The CDR3 coding sequence is TGCAGTGCTAGAGTGGCAGCGGGGGGATCGGGCCTTGAGCAGTTCTTC. Its translation: CSARVAAGGSGLEQFF.

This clonotype was counted a few times. This may come from a read error, since a much larger clone is one base off. CDR3 nucleotide sequence: TGTGCCAGCAGTTACGGGGGTATGAACACCGTATATTTT. It is translated as CASSYGGMNTVYF. The chain couples TRBV6-5 to TRBJ1-3; tentatively, D is TRBD1 (5 bases). The CDR3 loop spans 13 amino acids. Germline CDR1 reads MNHEY; CDR2 reads SVGAGI.

The table lists this clonotype with many counts. J is TRBJ2-3 and V is TRBV20-1; tentatively, D is TRBD1 or TRBD2 (5 bases each). The germline gives CDR1 DFQATT, CDR2 SNEGSKA (reference sequence). The CDR3 sequence is 16 residues long. Trimming stripped 5 bases from V and 3 bases from J, with 21 bases between. As DNA, the CDR3 is TGCAGTGCTCCTCCCGGGACGGCAGTCGGGACAGATACGCAGTATTTT. It encodes CSAPPGTAVGTDTQYF.

This clonotype was picked up a small number of times. CDR3 protein: CATWERFYGYTF. CDR3 coding DNA: TGTGCCACCTGGGAGAGGTTCTATGGCTACACCTTC. The J gene is TRBJ1-2, the V gene TRBV19; D unresolved. In germline, CDR1 is LNHDA, CDR2 SQIVND (reference sequence). With 10 bases removed from V and 4 bases from J, the gap between germline ends came to 13 bases. The length of the CDR3 is 12 residues.

This clonotype was counted only a few times. The rearrangement links TRBV6-1 to TRBJ2-1; 14 bases match TRBD2. V shed 4 bases, J shed 6 bases, and the junction held 8 bases outside the gene matches. Looked up from germline, CDR1 is MNHNS and CDR2 is SASEGT. This CDR3 has 17 amino acids. The chain's CDR3 is CASSASSGLAGVNEQFF. The DNA of the CDR3 is TGTGCCAGCAGTGCCTCTTCGGGACTAGCGGGAGTCAATGAGCAGTTCTTC.